This TCR beta chain was recorded in a study of blood T cell repertoires in COVID-19. Whole-study context: Both acute and convalescent COVID-19 samples were obtained from the United States, Italy and Spain. In each case, the material was cDNA or gDNA derived from T cells, B-cell-depleted T cells, or PBMCs.

V trimming: 3 bases; J trimming: 2 bases; junction bases outside the gene matches: 7. CDR3 length: 16 amino acids. Per the germline V gene, CDR1 is LNHDA and CDR2 is SQIVND (reference sequence). Assay used: immunoSEQ multiplex PCR; TCRdb lists only in-frame clones, some missing. The data show 130,000 or so clones, around 87% seen once. This receptor was identified in a man in his 70s with active COVID-19. The sequencing sample was made of peripheral blood. J is TRBJ2-4 and V is TRBV19; 7 bases line up with TRBD2. The CDR3 is CASSIWEGRSKNIQYF. The CDR3 bases are TGTGCCAGTAGTATCTGGGAGGGGAGATCCAAAAACATTCAGTACTTC.